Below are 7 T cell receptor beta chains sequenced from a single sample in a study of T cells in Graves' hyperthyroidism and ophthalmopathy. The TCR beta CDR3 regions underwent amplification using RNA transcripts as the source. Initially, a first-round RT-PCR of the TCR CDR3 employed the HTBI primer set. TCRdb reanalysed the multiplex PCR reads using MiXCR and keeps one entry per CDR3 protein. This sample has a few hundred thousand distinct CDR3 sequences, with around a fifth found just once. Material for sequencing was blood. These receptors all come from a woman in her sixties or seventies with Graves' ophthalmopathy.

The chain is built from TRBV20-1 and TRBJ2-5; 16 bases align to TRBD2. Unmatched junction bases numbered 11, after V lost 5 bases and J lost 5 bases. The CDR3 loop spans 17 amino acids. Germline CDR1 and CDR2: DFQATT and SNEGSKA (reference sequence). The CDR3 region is CSAAGTSGRALGETQYF. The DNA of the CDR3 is TGCAGTGCTGCCGGGACTAGCGGGAGGGCCTTGGGGGAGACCCAGTACTTC.

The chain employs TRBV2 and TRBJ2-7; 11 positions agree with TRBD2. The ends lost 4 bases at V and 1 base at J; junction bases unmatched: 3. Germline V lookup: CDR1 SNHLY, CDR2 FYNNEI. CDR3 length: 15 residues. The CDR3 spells CASSGTSGFSYEQYF. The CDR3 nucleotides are TGTGCCAGCAGTGGGACTAGCGGGTTTTCCTACGAGCAGTACTTC.

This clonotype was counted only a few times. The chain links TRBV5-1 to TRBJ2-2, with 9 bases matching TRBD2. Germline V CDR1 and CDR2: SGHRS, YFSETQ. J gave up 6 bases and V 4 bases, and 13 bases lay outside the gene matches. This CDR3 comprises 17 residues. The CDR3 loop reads CASSPDRGLARAGELFF. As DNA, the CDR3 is TGCGCCAGCAGCCCCGACCGGGGACTAGCAAGGGCCGGGGAGCTGTTTTTT.

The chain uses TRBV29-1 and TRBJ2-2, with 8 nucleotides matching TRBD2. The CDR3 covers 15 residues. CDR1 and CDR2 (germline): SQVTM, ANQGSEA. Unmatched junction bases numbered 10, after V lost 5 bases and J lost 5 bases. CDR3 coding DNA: TGCAGCGTTCTACCAGCGGGAGCTTTTACCGGGGAGCTGTTTTTT. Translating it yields CSVLPAGAFTGELFF.

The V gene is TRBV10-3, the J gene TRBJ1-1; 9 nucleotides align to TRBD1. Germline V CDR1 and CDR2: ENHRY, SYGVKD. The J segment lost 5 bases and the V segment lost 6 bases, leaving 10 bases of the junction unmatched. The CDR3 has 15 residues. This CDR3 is CAIREVGQGGTEAFF. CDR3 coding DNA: TGTGCCATCAGGGAAGTGGGACAGGGTGGGACTGAAGCTTTCTTT.

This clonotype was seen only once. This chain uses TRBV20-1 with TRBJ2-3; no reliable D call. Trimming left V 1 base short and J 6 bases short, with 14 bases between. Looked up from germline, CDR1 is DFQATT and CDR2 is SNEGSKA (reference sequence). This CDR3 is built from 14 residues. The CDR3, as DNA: TGCAGTGCTAGAGCTGCCCAGCTGACGGATACGCAGTATTTT. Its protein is CSARAAQLTDTQYF.

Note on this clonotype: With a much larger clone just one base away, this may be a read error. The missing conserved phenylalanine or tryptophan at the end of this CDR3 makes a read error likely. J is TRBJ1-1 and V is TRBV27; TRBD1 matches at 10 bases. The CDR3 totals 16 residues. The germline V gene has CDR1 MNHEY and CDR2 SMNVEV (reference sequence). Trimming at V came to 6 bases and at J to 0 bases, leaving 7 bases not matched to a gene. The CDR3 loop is CASRERQGAVNTEAFL. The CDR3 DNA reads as TGTGCCAGCAGAGAGAGACAGGGGGCGGTGAACACTGAAGCTTTCCTT.